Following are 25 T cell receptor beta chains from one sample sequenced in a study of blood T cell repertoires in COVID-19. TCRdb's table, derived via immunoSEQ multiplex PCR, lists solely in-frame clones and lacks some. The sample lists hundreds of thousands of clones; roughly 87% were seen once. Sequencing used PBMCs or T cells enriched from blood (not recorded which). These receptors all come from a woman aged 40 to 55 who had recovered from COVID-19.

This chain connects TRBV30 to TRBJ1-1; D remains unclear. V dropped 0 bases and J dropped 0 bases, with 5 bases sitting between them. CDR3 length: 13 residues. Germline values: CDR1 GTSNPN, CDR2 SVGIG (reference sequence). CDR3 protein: CAWSVLVNTEAFF. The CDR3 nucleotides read TGTGCCTGGAGTGTACTCGTGAACACTGAAGCTTTCTTT.

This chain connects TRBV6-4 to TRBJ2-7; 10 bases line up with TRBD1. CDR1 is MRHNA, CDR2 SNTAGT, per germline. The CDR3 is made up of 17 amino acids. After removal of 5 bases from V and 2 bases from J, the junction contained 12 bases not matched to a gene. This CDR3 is CASSWVHQTGGTYEQYF. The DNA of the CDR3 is TGTGCCAGCAGTTGGGTCCATCAGACAGGGGGCACCTACGAGCAGTACTTC.

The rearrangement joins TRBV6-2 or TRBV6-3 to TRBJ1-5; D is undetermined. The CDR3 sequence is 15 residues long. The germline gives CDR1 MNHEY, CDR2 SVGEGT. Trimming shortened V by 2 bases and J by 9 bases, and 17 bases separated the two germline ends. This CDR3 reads CASSYGYGRLVPQHF. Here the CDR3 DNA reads TGTGCCAGCAGTTACGGGTATGGCAGGCTCGTGCCCCAGCATTTT.

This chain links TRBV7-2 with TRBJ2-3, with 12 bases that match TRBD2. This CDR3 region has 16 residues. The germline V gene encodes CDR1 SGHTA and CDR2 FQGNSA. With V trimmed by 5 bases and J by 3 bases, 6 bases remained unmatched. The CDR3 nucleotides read TGTGCCAGCAGCCCTAGCGGGAGGGAGGGAACAGATACGCAGTATTTT. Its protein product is CASSPSGREGTDTQYF.

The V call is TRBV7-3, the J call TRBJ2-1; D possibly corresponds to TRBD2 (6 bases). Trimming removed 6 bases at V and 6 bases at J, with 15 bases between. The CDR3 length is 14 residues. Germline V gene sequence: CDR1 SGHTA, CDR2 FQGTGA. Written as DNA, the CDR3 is TGTGCCAGCAGGGCCATTGGGGGGTCCAATGAGCAGTTCTTC. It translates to CASRAIGGSNEQFF.

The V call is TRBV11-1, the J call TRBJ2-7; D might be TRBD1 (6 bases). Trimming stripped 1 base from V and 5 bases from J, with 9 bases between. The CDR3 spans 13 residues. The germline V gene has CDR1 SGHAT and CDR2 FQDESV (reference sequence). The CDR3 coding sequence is TGTGCCAGCAGCTTAGTAAGGGGGAACGAGCAGTACTTC. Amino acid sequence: CASSLVRGNEQYF. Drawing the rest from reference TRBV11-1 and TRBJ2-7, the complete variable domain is EAEVAQSPRYKITEKSQAVAFWCDPISGHATLYWYRQILGQGPELLVQFQDESVVDDSQLPKDRFSAERLKGVDSTLKIQPAELGDSAMYLCASSLVRGNEQYFGPGTRLTVT.

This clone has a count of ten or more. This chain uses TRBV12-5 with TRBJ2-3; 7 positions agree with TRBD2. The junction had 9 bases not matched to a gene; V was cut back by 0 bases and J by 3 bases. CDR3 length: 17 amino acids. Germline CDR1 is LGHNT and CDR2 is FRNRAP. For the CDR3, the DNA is TGTGCTAGTGGTTTGGTAATAACCGGCGGGAGAACAGATACGCAGTATTTT. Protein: CASGLVITGGRTDTQYF.

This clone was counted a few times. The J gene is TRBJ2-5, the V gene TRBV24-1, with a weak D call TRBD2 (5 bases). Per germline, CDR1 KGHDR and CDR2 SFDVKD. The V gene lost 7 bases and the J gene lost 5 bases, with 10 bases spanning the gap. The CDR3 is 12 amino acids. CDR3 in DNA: TGTGCCACCAGGGGAGTGGGGGAGACCCAGTACTTC. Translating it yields CATRGVGETQYF.

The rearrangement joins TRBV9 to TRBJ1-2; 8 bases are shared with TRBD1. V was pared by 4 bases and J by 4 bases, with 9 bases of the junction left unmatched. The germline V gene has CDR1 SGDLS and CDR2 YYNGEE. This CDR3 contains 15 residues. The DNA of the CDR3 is TGTGCCAGCAGCTCCAAACTCGACAGGGGCTATGGCTACACCTTC. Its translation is CASSSKLDRGYGYTF.

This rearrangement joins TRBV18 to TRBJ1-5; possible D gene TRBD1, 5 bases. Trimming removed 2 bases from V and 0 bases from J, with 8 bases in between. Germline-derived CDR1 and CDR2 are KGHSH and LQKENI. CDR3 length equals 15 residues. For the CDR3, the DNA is TGTGCCAGCTCACCAGGCAGGGTTAGCAATCAGCCCCAGCATTTT. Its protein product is CASSPGRVSNQPQHF.

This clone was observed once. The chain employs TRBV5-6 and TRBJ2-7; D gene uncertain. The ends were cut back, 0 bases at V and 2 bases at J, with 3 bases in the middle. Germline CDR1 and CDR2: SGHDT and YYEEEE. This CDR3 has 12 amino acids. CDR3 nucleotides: TGTGCCAGCAGCTTGGCCGCCTACGAGCAGTACTTC. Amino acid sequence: CASSLAAYEQYF.

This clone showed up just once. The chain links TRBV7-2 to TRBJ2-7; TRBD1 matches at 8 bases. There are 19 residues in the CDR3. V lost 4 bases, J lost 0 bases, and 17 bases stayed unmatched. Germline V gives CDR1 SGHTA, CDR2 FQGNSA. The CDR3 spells CASSWPTGDMSPSSYEQYF. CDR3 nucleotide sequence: TGTGCCAGCAGCTGGCCGACAGGGGATATGTCTCCCAGCTCCTACGAGCAGTACTTC.

CDR3 amino acids: CASSRRLAGRQETQYF. CDR3 in DNA: TGCGCCAGCAGCCGAAGACTAGCGGGGCGCCAAGAGACCCAGTACTTC. This chain connects TRBV5-1 to TRBJ2-5; 11 positions agree with TRBD2. From germline, CDR1 is SGHRS and CDR2 YFSETQ. The CDR3 spans 16 residues. V shed 4 bases, J shed 1 base, and the junction held 6 bases outside the gene matches.

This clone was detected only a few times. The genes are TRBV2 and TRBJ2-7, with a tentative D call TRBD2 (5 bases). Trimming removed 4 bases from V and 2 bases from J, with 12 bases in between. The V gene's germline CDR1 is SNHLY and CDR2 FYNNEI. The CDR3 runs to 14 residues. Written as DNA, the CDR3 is TGTGCCAGCAGTGGTTCGCCACTAGCCTACGAGCAGTACTTC. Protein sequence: CASSGSPLAYEQYF.

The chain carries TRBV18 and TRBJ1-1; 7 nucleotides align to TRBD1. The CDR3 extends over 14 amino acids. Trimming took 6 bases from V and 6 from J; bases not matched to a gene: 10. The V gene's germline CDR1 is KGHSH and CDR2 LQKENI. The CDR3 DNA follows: TGTGCCAGCTCGGGGACAGAGGCGCTTTCTGAAGCTTTCTTT. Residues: CASSGTEALSEAFF.

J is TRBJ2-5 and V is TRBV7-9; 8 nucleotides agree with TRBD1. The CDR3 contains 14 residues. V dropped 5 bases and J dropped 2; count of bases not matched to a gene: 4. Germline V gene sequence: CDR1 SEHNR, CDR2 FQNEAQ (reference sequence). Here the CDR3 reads CASSADRGQETQYF. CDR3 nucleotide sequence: TGTGCCAGCAGCGCAGACAGGGGACAAGAGACCCAGTACTTC.

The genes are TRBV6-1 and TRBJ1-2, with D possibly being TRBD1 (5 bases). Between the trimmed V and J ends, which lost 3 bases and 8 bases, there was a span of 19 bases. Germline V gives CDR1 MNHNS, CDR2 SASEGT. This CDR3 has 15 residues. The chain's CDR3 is CASSDGGGINLGYTF. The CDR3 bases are TGTGCCAGCAGTGACGGCGGGGGAATTAACTTGGGCTACACCTTC.

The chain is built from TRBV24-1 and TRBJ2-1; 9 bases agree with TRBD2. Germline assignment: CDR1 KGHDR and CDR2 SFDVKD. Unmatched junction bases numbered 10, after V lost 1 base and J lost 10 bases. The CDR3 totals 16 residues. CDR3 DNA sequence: TGTGCCACCAGTGATTTAGGGCTAGCGGGAACAGAGGAGCAGTTCTTC. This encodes CATSDLGLAGTEEQFF.

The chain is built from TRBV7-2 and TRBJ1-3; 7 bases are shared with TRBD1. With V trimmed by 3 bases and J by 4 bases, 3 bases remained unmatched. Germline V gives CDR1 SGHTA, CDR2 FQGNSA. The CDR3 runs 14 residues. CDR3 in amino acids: CASSFYRGGNTIYF. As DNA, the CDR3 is TGTGCCAGCAGCTTTTACAGGGGAGGAAACACCATATATTTT. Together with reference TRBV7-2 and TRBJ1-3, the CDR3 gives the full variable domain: GAGVSQSPSNKVTEKGKDVELRCDPISGHTALYWYRQSLGQGLEFLIYFQGNSAPDKSGLPSDRFSAERTGGSVSTLTIQRTQQEDSAVYLCASSFYRGGNTIYFGEGSWLTVV.

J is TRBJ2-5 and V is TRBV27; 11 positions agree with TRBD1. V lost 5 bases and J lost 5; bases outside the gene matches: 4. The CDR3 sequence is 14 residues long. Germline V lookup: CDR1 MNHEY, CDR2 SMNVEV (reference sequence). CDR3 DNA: TGTGCCAGCAGTCCCTGGGACAGGGGGGAGACCCAGTACTTC. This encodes CASSPWDRGETQYF.

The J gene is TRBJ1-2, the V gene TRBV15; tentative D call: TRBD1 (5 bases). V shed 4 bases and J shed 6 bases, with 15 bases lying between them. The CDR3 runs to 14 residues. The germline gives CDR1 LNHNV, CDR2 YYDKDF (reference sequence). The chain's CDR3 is CATSMRLQGNGYTF. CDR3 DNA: TGTGCCACCAGCATGAGGCTCCAGGGTAATGGCTACACCTTC.

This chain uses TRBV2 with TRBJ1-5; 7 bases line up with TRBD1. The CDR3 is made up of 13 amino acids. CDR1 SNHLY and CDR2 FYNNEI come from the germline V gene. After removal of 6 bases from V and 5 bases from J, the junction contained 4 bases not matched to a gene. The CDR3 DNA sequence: TGTGCCAGCAGGGGACAGACCTATCAGCCCCAGCATTTT. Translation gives CASRGQTYQPQHF. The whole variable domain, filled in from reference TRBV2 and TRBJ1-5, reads EPEVTQTPSHQVTQMGQEVILRCVPISNHLYFYWYRQILGQKVEFLVSFYNNEISEKSEIFDDQFSVERPDGSNFTLKIRSTKLEDSAMYFCASRGQTYQPQHFGDGTRLSIL.

CDR3 protein: CSASSVAGVGTGELFF. The CDR3 DNA reads as TGCAGTGCTAGTTCAGTAGCGGGAGTTGGCACCGGGGAGCTGTTTTTT. The chain combines TRBV20-1 with TRBJ2-2, with 9 bases lining up with TRBD2. From germline, CDR1 is DFQATT and CDR2 SNEGSKA (reference sequence). Trimming took 3 bases from V and 4 from J; bases not matched to a gene: 9. The CDR3 has 16 residues.

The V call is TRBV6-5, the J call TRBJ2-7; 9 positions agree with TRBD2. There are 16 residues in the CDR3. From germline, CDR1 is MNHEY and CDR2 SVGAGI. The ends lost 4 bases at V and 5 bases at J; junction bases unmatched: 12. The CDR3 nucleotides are TGTGCCAGCAGTTTTTGGGGCGGGAGGGCCAAGGACGAGCAGTACTTC. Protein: CASSFWGGRAKDEQYF.

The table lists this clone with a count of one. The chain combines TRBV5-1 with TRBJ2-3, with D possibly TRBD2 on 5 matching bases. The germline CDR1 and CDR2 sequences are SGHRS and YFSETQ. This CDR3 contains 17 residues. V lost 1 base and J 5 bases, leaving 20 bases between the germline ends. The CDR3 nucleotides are TGCGCCAGCAGCTTGTTTTCTTCTAGCCCCTCCGGAGATACGCAGTATTTT. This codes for CASSLFSSSPSGDTQYF.